This entry lists 10 T cell receptor beta chains sequenced from one sample in a study of PD-1 blockade in classical Hodgkin lymphoma. The assay was immunoSEQ multiplex PCR, and TCRdb's table has in-frame clones only and misses some. Of about 110,000 clones listed, roughly nine tenths are singletons. Each patient experienced a relapse that followed autologous stem cell transplantation, and brentuximab vedotin exposure varied. The starting material was peripheral blood mononuclear cells (PBMCs), obtained before the second cycle of nivolumab. The origin of the receptors is a human donor with classical Hodgkin lymphoma.

The chain carries TRBV4-3 and TRBJ2-3; D unresolved. V was pared by 1 base and J by 5 bases, with 10 bases between. The CDR3 totals 14 residues. Germline-derived CDR1 and CDR2 are LGHNA and YSLEER. CDR3 region: CASSQVRARDTQYF. CDR3 coding DNA: TGCGCCAGCAGCCAAGTACGAGCTCGAGATACGCAGTATTTT.

The chain uses TRBV2 and TRBJ2-1; the D is unclear. This CDR3 spans 12 amino acids. Germline-derived CDR1 and CDR2 are SNHLY and FYNNEI. V was clipped by 0 bases and J by 10 bases, with 7 bases between them. CDR3 region: CASSEAQTEQFF. CDR3 coding DNA: TGTGCCAGCAGTGAAGCGCAAACAGAGCAGTTCTTC.

The chain recombines TRBV19 with TRBJ2-7; 11 bases are shared with TRBD2. The CDR3 is 16 amino acids. After removal of 4 bases from V and 1 base from J, the junction contained 6 bases not matched to a gene. Germline CDR1 and CDR2: LNHDA and SQIVND (reference sequence). CDR3 residues: CASSKGLADLSYEQYF. The CDR3 DNA follows: TGTGCCAGTAGTAAGGGACTAGCGGACCTTTCCTACGAGCAGTACTTC.

V usage is TRBV7-9 and J usage is TRBJ2-1; D not certain. Between the trimmed V and J ends, which lost 5 bases and 5 bases, there was a span of 13 bases. Germline V gives CDR1 SEHNR, CDR2 FQNEAQ (reference sequence). This CDR3 comprises 14 residues. CDR3 bases: TGTGCCAGCAGCCTCCCCCGCGGACACAATGAGCAGTTCTTC. Protein product: CASSLPRGHNEQFF.

The chain uses TRBV10-3 and TRBJ1-4; D is undetermined. CDR3 size: 12 residues. V was pared by 0 bases and J by 8 bases, with 4 bases between. Germline V gives CDR1 ENHRY, CDR2 SYGVKD. In DNA, the CDR3 is TGTGCCATCAGTGAGTCTCAGGAAAAACTGTTTTTT. Translated, it gives CAISESQEKLFF.

This clone was recorded a few times. V and J are TRBV18 and TRBJ1-1, with TRBD1 as a possible D gene (5 bases). CDR3 length equals 15 residues. The germline CDR1 and CDR2 sequences are KGHSH and LQKENI. V was pared by 1 base and J by 1 base, with 10 bases between. The CDR3 sequence is CASSPLSGRNTEAFF. CDR3 in DNA: TGTGCCAGCTCACCACTTTCAGGGAGGAACACTGAAGCTTTCTTT.

V is TRBV4-3 and J is TRBJ2-7, with TRBD1 matching over 10 bases. The trim removed 4 bases at V and 4 bases at J, leaving 7 bases unmatched. Germline CDR1 and CDR2: LGHNA and YSLEER. The CDR3 totals 15 residues. The CDR3 DNA is TGCGCCAGCAGCCCACTGACAGGGGGCGGTTACGAGCAGTACTTC. It translates to CASSPLTGGGYEQYF.

The chain has TRBV5-4 and TRBJ1-2, with TRBD1 matching over 9 bases. CDR3 length: 13 amino acids. CDR1 and CDR2 (germline): SGHNT, YYREEE (reference sequence). The V and J ends lost 4 bases and 8 bases, in that order; junction bases with no gene match: 6. The CDR3 DNA reads as TGTGCCAGCAGCCGGACAGGGGTCTACGGCTACACCTTC. Its translation is CASSRTGVYGYTF.

This chain connects TRBV2 to TRBJ2-5; weak D call: TRBD2 (6 bases). V dropped 6 bases and J dropped 4 bases, with 12 bases sitting between them. Germline V gene lookup returns CDR1 SNHLY and CDR2 FYNNEI. The CDR3 covers 13 residues. In nucleotides, the CDR3 is TGTGCCAGCAGAACACTGGGAGGAGAGACCCAGTACTTC. As protein: CASRTLGGETQYF.

V is TRBV18 and J is TRBJ2-4; the match to TRBD1 covers 9 bases. V lost 3 bases to trimming and J lost 6 bases; unmatched junction nucleotides: 9. The CDR3 has 16 residues. Germline loops: CDR1 KGHSH, CDR2 LQKENI. DNA of the CDR3: TGTGCCAGCTCACCCCTGAACAGGGGGCAGGGAAACATTCAGTACTTC. Its protein is CASSPLNRGQGNIQYF.